This TCR beta chain is drawn from a study of T-cell memory formation after mild COVID-19. TCRdb re-called the 5' RACE reads with MiXCR, one entry per CDR3 protein. There are about 500,000 distinct CDR3 sequences in the sample; 20% occur only once, and under 15% lies in the top ten. This clonotype was seen at least ten times. Antigen unknown. The study's findings and limits: Among clones contracting day 15 to 85, CD4/CD8 was balanced, whereas later expanders leaned CD4+. The study found contracting CD4+ clones mainly in CM and EM and contracting CD8+ clones in EMRA. Still unconfirmed is whether the second-wave clones peaking on day 37 recognized SARS-CoV-2. Some clones that responded turned up in pre-infection memory, which suggests that cross-reactive memory joined in.

The CDR3 sequence is 17 residues long. The V segment lost 4 bases and the J segment 0 bases; nucleotides outside the gene matches: 9. V gene TRBV12-3 or TRBV12-4 combines with J gene TRBJ2-7, with TRBD2 identical over 10 bases. Sequenced: PBMCs or a T cell subset sorted from them (not recorded which). The sequence was collected from an adult woman who had mild COVID-19 (a few samples of this study predate the infection). Cell type and time point are not known. The CDR3 DNA sequence: TGTGCCAGCAGTTCCCCTAGCGGGAGAGCCCTCTCCTACGAGCAGTACTTC. This sequence encodes CASSSPSGRALSYEQYF.